Sequencing of this T cell receptor beta chain was carried out in a study of OX40 agonist ivuxolimab in advanced cancers. Looking at the study overall: The costimulatory receptor OX40 (CD134) was targeted by ivuxolimab, a fully human IgG2 agonistic monoclonal antibody. Intravenous ivuxolimab was administered to patients every 2 weeks at six dose levels: 0.01, 0.1, 0.3, 1.5, 3 and 10 mg/kg. Among the 52 dose-escalation patients, around 20 had hepatocellular carcinoma, roughly 15 melanoma, 9 renal cell carcinoma and 9 head and neck cancer. The dose-escalation cohort was 82.7% male with a mean age of approximately 60 years, ranging from roughly 23 to 90. Patients were allowed to have had prior anti-PD-1, anti-PD-L1 or anti-CTLA-4 therapy, and less than 45% of the dose-escalation patients had previously received checkpoint inhibitors. Three dose-escalation patients achieved partial responses, one with hepatocellular carcinoma and two with cutaneous melanoma. The purpose of peripheral TCRbeta sequencing was to test whether ivuxolimab changed TCR sequence diversity and led to clonal T-cell expansion. The paper reports the monotherapy dose-escalation portion (N of about 50 patients) of the phase I ivuxolimab trial.

V lost 5 bases and J lost 0 bases, and the count of bases not matched to a germline gene is 6. The germline V gene provides CDR1 KGHSH and CDR2 LQKENI. The cysteine opens and the phenylalanine closes a CDR3 of 16 amino acids. The only DNA kept is the CDR3, 48 bases in frame from the first base. Points on this clone: Its specific antigen is unknown. Base qualities were left out, and no much larger clone turns up one base away.

Genomic DNA was extracted from sorted cells for sequencing of the TCRbeta CDR3 region. The immunoSEQ Assay was used to sequence the TCRbeta CDR3 regions. TCRdb took this table from immuneACCESS and kept in-frame rearrangements with V and J called. Such tables lack part of the clones; where checked against another copy, unresolved V genes explain under half of the gap, and the rest is unexplained. This sample is represented by approximately 62,000 clones; 70% to 90% of them were singletons. The top ten hold approximately 4.8% of the sample. Summary of the overall study and its limitations: Which antigens the clonally expanded peripheral T cells were specific for was not determined. In partial responders in the 0.1-3.0 mg/kg groups, normalized peripheral clonal expansion was found to be among the lowest, especially among CD8+ T cells. At doses from 0.1 to 3.0 mg/kg, clonal expansion was seen in both CD4+ and CD8+ blood T cells between baseline and week 6. Low levels of normalized T-cell clonal expansion were also seen in some nonresponding patients. On average, CD8+ T cells showed more expanded clones than CD4+ T cells after ivuxolimab.

Patients with autoimmune disease history or receiving systemic immunosuppression were excluded from the trial. Peripheral blood for TCR sequencing was drawn from every dose cohort at baseline, at cycle 4 day 1 and at cycle 7 day 1. Samples were obtained from an open-label, multicenter, first-in-human phase I dose-escalation trial of ivuxolimab. The trial enrolled adults with locally advanced or metastatic head and neck squamous cell, hepatocellular, melanoma or renal cell carcinoma. Before TCR sequencing, CD4+ T cells and CD8+ T cells from peripheral blood were sorted into separate populations. This clonotype was sampled from an adult with an advanced solid tumor such as melanoma, head and neck, liver or kidney cancer. Specimen: CD4+ or CD8+ T cells sorted from blood, collected in a trial of the OX40 agonist ivuxolimab. The chain links TRBV18 with TRBJ1-5; 8 nucleotides in the junction match TRBD1. The nucleotide sequence reads as follows: TGTGCCAGCTCAAGACAGACAGGGGTTAGCAATCAGCCCCAGCATTTT. This is translated as CASSRQTGVSNQPQHF.